This paragraph covers one T cell receptor (beta chain) sequence. Its antigen is not known. This record comes from a study of T cell responses to AZD1222 COVID-19 vaccine. Background on the study: Pooled together were second doses at about 4 or about 12 weeks. Study-level results: Once two AZD1222 doses were given, Spike-specific TCR breadth and depth went up. Donors were largely white British and mainly female; clonal diversity was possibly underestimated.

CDR3 length: 15 amino acids. Germline CDR1 is SNHLY and CDR2 is FYNNEI. Unmatched junction bases numbered 5, after V lost 6 bases and J lost 5 bases. The repertoire was sequenced with immunoSEQ multiplex PCR; TCRdb's copy has only in-frame clones and lacks some. The sample contains about 110,000 clones, 88% of which appear only once. This chain links TRBV2 with TRBJ1-6; TRBD1 agrees at 9 bases. Material: peripheral blood, obtained on day 0 of AZD1222 vaccination. This clonotype originated in an adult in good health. The CDR3 is CASRTGGGNNSPLHF. CDR3 nucleotides: TGTGCCAGCAGGACAGGGGGTGGTAATAATTCACCCCTCCACTTT.